This entry lists 9 T cell receptor beta chains sequenced from one sample in a study of cytomegalovirus exposure and HLA in healthy donors. The PCR ran on 60 Vbeta and 13 Jbeta primers. TCRdb's copy holds only in-frame clones and misses some; the assay was immunoSEQ multiplex PCR. The sample holds 150,000 to 200,000 clones, 65% to 85% seen once. Sequences were obtained from PBMCs. Receptors originate from a man aged 45 to 65 in good health and CMV-seropositive.

This chain joins TRBV5-4 and TRBJ2-5; TRBD1 might be the D (6 bases). The tail of the sequence fits TRBJ2-7 better, so the J call may be wrong. This CDR3 region has 14 residues. Germline V CDR1 and CDR2: SGHNT, YYREEE (reference sequence). The CDR3 spells CASSLDRFFDEQYF. The CDR3 region has the DNA TGTGCCAGCAGCTTAGACAGGTTCTTCGACGAGCAGTACTTC.

The chain recombines TRBV7-9 with TRBJ1-2; 7 bases match TRBD1. CDR1 and CDR2 (germline): SEHNR, FQNEAQ (reference sequence). V dropped 5 bases and J dropped 3; count of bases not matched to a gene: 15. The CDR3 extends over 17 amino acids. This CDR3 is CASSPDGRGRKDYGYTF. Here the CDR3 DNA reads TGTGCCAGCAGCCCAGACGGGAGGGGGCGGAAGGACTATGGCTACACCTTC.

V usage is TRBV29-1 and J usage is TRBJ1-5, with a tentative D call TRBD1 (5 bases). The length of the CDR3 is 12 residues. Germline-derived CDR1 and CDR2 are SQVTM and ANQGSEA. Trimming left V 6 bases short and J 4 bases short, with 10 bases between. CDR3 bases: TGCAGCGTGGGGGGGGTTAATCAGCCCCAGCATTTT. This gives the protein CSVGGVNQPQHF. Together with reference TRBV29-1 and TRBJ1-5, the CDR3 gives the full variable domain: SAVISQKPSRDICQRGTSLTIQCQVDSQVTMMFWYRQQPGQSLTLIATANQGSEATYESGFVIDKFPISRPNLTFSTLTVSNMSPEDSSIYLCSVGGVNQPQHFGDGTRLSIL.

The J gene is TRBJ1-2, the V gene TRBV19; the match to TRBD1 covers 8 bases. The germline V gene has CDR1 LNHDA and CDR2 SQIVND (reference sequence). Unmatched junction bases numbered 4, after V lost 6 bases and J lost 4 bases. The CDR3 runs 13 residues. The CDR3 region is CASRPTGGYGYTF. DNA of the CDR3: TGTGCCAGTAGGCCAACAGGGGGCTATGGCTACACCTTC.

This sequence joins TRBV15 and TRBJ2-5, with TRBD2 matching 11 bases. There are 17 residues in the CDR3. Trimming removed 2 bases from V and 1 base from J; junction bases left unmatched: 6. CDR1 is LNHNV, CDR2 YYDKDF, per germline (reference sequence). The CDR3 reads CATSRNLAGGPQETQYF. The CDR3 DNA reads as TGTGCCACCAGCAGAAACTTAGCGGGAGGGCCCCAAGAGACCCAGTACTTC.

There are a few counts of this clone. The chain carries TRBV27 and TRBJ1-2, with D tentatively TRBD1 (6 bases). CDR3 length equals 13 residues. With 6 bases removed from V and 3 bases from J, the gap between germline ends came to 11 bases. Germline loops: CDR1 MNHEY, CDR2 SMNVEV (reference sequence). The CDR3 sequence: CASSTGNDYGYTF. For the CDR3, the DNA is TGTGCCAGCAGCACAGGGAACGACTATGGCTACACCTTC.

The chain recombines TRBV7-2 with TRBJ2-7, with TRBD1 as a possible D gene (5 bases). Germline loops: CDR1 SGHTA, CDR2 FQGNSA. Trimming removed 5 bases at V and 3 bases at J, with 17 bases between. CDR3 length: 15 residues. The CDR3 DNA sequence: TGTGCCAGCAGCGGGGCCCCCCACCCCTACTACGAGCAGTACTTC. Its protein product is CASSGAPHPYYEQYF.

This clone was seen only once. This chain uses TRBV5-1 with TRBJ1-2; D is ambiguous. This CDR3 contains 13 residues. Trimming removed 1 base at V and 6 bases at J, with 10 bases between. Germline loops: CDR1 SGHRS, CDR2 YFSETQ. The CDR3 protein is CASSLTLGNGYTF. The CDR3 region has the DNA TGCGCCAGCAGCTTGACACTGGGCAATGGCTACACCTTC.

The chain recombines TRBV19 with TRBJ1-2; D possibly corresponds to TRBD1 (5 bases). Germline lookup yields CDR1 LNHDA and CDR2 SQIVND (reference sequence). CDR3 length: 16 amino acids. V was cut by 5 bases and J by 0 bases, with 16 bases left in between. Here the CDR3 reads CASSGSGLLPNYGYTF. In nucleotides, the CDR3 is TGTGCCAGTAGTGGGTCAGGGCTGTTACCTAACTATGGCTACACCTTC.